These 8 T cell receptor beta chains originate from one sample sequenced in a study of OX40 agonist ivuxolimab in advanced cancers. This table comes from immunoSEQ multiplex PCR, and its TCRdb copy is limited to in-frame clones, with some not included. The sample has 70,000 or so clones, about 91% seen once; the top ten hold more than 12%. This specimen was CD4+ or CD8+ T cells sorted from blood, taken in a trial of the OX40 agonist ivuxolimab. Receptor source: an adult with an advanced solid tumor such as melanoma, head and neck, liver or kidney cancer.

This clone was observed once. The V gene is TRBV7-2, the J gene TRBJ2-3, with 11 bases aligning to TRBD1. The CDR3 runs 16 residues. Germline loops: CDR1 SGHTA, CDR2 FQGNSA. V trimming: 5 bases; J trimming: 3 bases; junction bases outside the gene matches: 7. CDR3 nucleotides: TGTGCCAGCAGCGCCTGGACAGGGGGCACGACAGATACGCAGTATTTT. Protein: CASSAWTGGTTDTQYF. The variable domain in full, with the rest retrieved from reference TRBV7-2 and TRBJ2-3, is GAGVSQSPSNKVTEKGKDVELRCDPISGHTALYWYRQSLGQGLEFLIYFQGNSAPDKSGLPSDRFSAERTGGSVSTLTIQRTQQEDSAVYLCASSAWTGGTTDTQYFGPGTRLTVL.

The chain recombines TRBV9 with TRBJ2-5, with a possible D match to TRBD1 (5 bases). The V and J ends lost 2 bases and 3 bases respectively, with 14 bases between them. CDR1 and CDR2 from the germline V gene are SGDLS and YYNGEE. This CDR3 comprises 15 residues. The CDR3 spells CASSVPQGSEETQYF. The CDR3 region has the DNA TGTGCCAGCAGCGTCCCCCAGGGCAGCGAAGAGACCCAGTACTTC.

This sequence joins TRBV5-1 and TRBJ2-7, with 10 bases that match TRBD2. The CDR3 length is 16 residues. Trimming took 4 bases from V and 5 from J; bases not matched to a gene: 12. The germline gives CDR1 SGHRS, CDR2 YFSETQ. CDR3 sequence reads: CASSPDLAGEFHEQYF. CDR3 nucleotide sequence: TGCGCCAGCAGCCCGGACCTAGCGGGAGAGTTCCACGAGCAGTACTTC.

The chain has TRBV27 and TRBJ1-2; D is uncertain. CDR3 length: 15 amino acids. Germline V gives CDR1 MNHEY, CDR2 SMNVEV (reference sequence). V was pared by 2 bases and J by 0 bases, with 10 bases between. CDR3 amino acids: CASSLGSQTNYGYTF. The CDR3 region has the DNA TGTGCCAGCAGTTTAGGGTCACAAACTAACTATGGCTACACCTTC.

This rearrangement joins TRBV6-5 to TRBJ2-3; D unresolved. CDR3 size: 16 residues. CDR1 is MNHEY, CDR2 SVGAGI, per germline. V lost 0 bases to trimming and J lost 0 bases, with 10 bases between them. DNA of the CDR3: TGTGCCAGCAGTTACTCACGTAGTATTAGCACAGATACGCAGTATTTT. Translated: CASSYSRSISTDTQYF.

This rearrangement joins TRBV28 to TRBJ1-4; TRBD1 agrees at 11 bases. The J segment lost 6 bases and the V segment lost 3 bases, leaving 0 bases of the junction unmatched. Per the germline V gene, CDR1 is MDHEN and CDR2 is SYDVKM. The CDR3 is made up of 14 amino acids. CDR3 coding DNA: TGTGCCAGCAGTTTGGGACAGGGGGATGAAAAACTGTTTTTT. Its protein product is CASSLGQGDEKLFF.

The rearrangement links TRBV19 to TRBJ2-1, with 9 bases that match TRBD2. This CDR3 has 17 amino acids. CDR1 is LNHDA, CDR2 SQIVND, per germline (reference sequence). V was pared by 5 bases and J by 5 bases, with 13 bases of the junction left unmatched. DNA of the CDR3: TGTGCCAGTAGTTTAGCGGGAGTCGGACTATGGAACAATGAGCAGTTCTTC. This gives the protein CASSLAGVGLWNNEQFF.

Turning to this clone: This same CDR3 is encoded by further DNA sequences in the sample. J is TRBJ2-5 and V is TRBV18, with D uncertain. The CDR3 length is 14 residues. V was pared by 0 bases and J by 2 bases, with 7 bases between. The germline CDR1 and CDR2 sequences are KGHSH and LQKENI. The CDR3 region is CASSPPETQETQYF. Written as DNA, the CDR3 is TGTGCCAGCTCACCACCAGAAACTCAAGAGACCCAGTACTTC.